This T cell receptor (beta chain) was observed in a study of T cell repertoires in cytomegalovirus infection. The wider study: Selected CMV epitopes included recently identified HLA-C-restricted ones as well as well-studied HLA-B-restricted ones.

A single record per CDR3 protein comes from TCRdb applying MiXCR to the reads. The table lists around 360,000 distinct CDR3 sequences, about a third of them singletons. A remark on this clonotype: The target antigen is unknown.

The CDR3 has 14 amino acids. V shed 3 bases and J 7 bases; nucleotides not matched to a gene: 1. Germline-derived CDR1 and CDR2 are SNHLY and FYNNEI. The source material was cultured PBMCs, sampled from culture after CMV antigen stimulation. This chain links TRBV2 with TRBJ1-6; 9 bases map to TRBD1. This clonotype was obtained from a human donor in good health (CMV status not recorded). Some clones in this sample may be carry-over from other donors' samples. DNA of the CDR3: TGTGCCAGCAGTGATGGACAGGGGAATTCACCCCTCCACTTT. The encoded protein is CASSDGQGNSPLHF. Filled out from reference TRBV2 and TRBJ1-6, the complete variable domain reads EPEVTQTPSHQVTQMGQEVILRCVPISNHLYFYWYRQILGQKVEFLVSFYNNEISEKSEIFDDQFSVERPDGSNFTLKIRSTKLEDSAMYFCASSDGQGNSPLHFGNGTRLTVT.